This T cell receptor beta chain comes out of a study of blood T cell repertoires in COVID-19. Libraries were prepared by immunoSEQ multiplex PCR; TCRdb keeps only in-frame clonotypes and omits some of them. The table records approximately 250,000 clones, almost 85% of them present only once. This CDR3 has 14 residues. J lost 8 bases, V lost 7 bases, and 7 bases had no gene match. Per the germline V gene, CDR1 is SNHLY and CDR2 is FYNNEI. Input material: PBMCs or T cells enriched from blood (not recorded which). This chain uses TRBV2 with TRBJ2-4; TRBD1 matches 11 bases. This receptor was taken from a woman in her forties or fifties with acute COVID-19. CDR3 loop: CASNGQGAWDIQYF. CDR3 DNA sequence: TGTGCCAGCAATGGACAGGGGGCGTGGGACATTCAGTACTTC.